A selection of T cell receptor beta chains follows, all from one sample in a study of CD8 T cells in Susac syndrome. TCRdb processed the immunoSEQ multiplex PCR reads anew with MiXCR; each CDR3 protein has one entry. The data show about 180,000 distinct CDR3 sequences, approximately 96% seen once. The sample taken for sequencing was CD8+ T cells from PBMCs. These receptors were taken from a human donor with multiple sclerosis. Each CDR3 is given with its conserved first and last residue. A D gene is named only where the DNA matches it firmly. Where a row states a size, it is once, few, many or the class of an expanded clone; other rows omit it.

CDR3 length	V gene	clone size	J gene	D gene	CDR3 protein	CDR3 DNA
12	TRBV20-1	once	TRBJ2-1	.	CSARPQGNEQFF	TGCAGTGCTCGACCGCAAGGGAATGAGCAGTTCTTC
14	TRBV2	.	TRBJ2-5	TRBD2	CASRGTSDQETQYF	TGTGCCAGCAGGGGGACTAGCGATCAAGAGACCCAGTACTTC
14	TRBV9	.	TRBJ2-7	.	CASSEGTEPYEQYF	TGTGCCAGCAGCGAGGGGACGGAACCTTACGAGCAGTACTTC
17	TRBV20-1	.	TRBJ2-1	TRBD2	CSARDLVAGGHSAEQFF	TGCAGTGCTAGAGATCTGGTAGCGGGGGGCCACAGCGCGGAGCAGTTCTTC
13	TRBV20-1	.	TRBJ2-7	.	CSAPRGTTYEQYF	TGCAGTGCTCCCCGGGGGACAACCTACGAGCAGTACTTC
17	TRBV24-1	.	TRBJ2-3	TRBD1	CATSDLTGDGGPDTQYF	TGTGCCACCAGTGACCTGACAGGGGATGGAGGCCCAGATACGCAGTATTTT
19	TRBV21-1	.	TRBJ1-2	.	CASSPYNLEQGCGSYGYTF	TGTGCCAGCAGCCCCTATAACTTAGAACAGGGGTGCGGTAGCTATGGCTACACCTTC
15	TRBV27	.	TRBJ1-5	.	CASSLDRWGNQPQHF	TGTGCCAGCAGTCTCGACAGGTGGGGCAATCAGCCCCAGCATTTT
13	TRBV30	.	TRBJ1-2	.	CAWLSNRYDGYTF	TGTGCCTGGCTATCTAACCGCTACGACGGCTACACCTTC
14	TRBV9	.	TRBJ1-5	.	CASTTGTDNQPQHF	TGTGCCAGCACCACTGGGACGGACAATCAGCCCCAGCATTTT
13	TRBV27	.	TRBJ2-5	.	CASSFGRSRTQYF	TGTGCCAGCAGCTTCGGACGGTCCAGGACCCAGTACTTC
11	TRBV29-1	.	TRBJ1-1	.	CSVVLRGEAFF	TGCAGCGTTGTTTTAAGGGGTGAAGCTTTCTTT
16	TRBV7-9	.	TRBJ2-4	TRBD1	CASSLSQGEAKNIQYF	TGTGCCAGCAGCTTATCGCAGGGGGAGGCCAAAAACATTCAGTACTTC
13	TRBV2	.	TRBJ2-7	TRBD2	CASSGGGDYEQYF	TGTGCCAGCAGTGGTGGGGGGGACTACGAGCAGTACTTC
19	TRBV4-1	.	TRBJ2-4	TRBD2	CASSQHPVFLAGGPCIQYF	TGCGCCAGCAGCCAACATCCCGTTTTTCTAGCGGGAGGGCCCTGCATTCAGTACTTC
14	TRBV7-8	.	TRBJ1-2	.	CASSPRQDSYGYTF	TGTGCCAGCAGCCCTCGACAGGACAGCTATGGCTACACCTTC
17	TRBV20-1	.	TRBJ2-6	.	CSARDPWAVPGANVLTF	TGCAGTGCTAGAGATCCATGGGCGGTGCCTGGGGCCAACGTCCTGACTTTC
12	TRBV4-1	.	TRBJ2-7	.	CASSPGRAKQYF	TGCGCCAGCAGCCCAGGCAGGGCTAAGCAGTACTTC
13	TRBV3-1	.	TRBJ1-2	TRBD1	CASTQQGADGYTF	TGTGCCAGCACCCAACAGGGGGCCGATGGCTACACCTTC
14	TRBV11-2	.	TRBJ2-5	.	CASSILGGQETQYF	TGTGCCAGCAGCATTCTAGGGGGGCAAGAGACCCAGTACTTC
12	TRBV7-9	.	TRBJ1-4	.	CASSLGQEKLFF	TGTGCCAGCAGCTTAGGGCAAGAAAAACTGTTTTTT
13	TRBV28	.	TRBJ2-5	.	CASGSRVRETQYF	TGTGCCAGCGGGTCAAGGGTACGCGAGACCCAGTACTTC
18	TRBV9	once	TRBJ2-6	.	CASSVVAGSNSGANVLTF	TGTGCCAGCAGCGTAGTAGCAGGGTCAAACTCTGGGGCCAACGTCCTGACTTTC
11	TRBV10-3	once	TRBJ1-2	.	CAIPNEIGYTF	TGTGCCATCCCGAACGAGATTGGCTACACCTTC
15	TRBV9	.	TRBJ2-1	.	CASSVNFNSYNEQFF	TGTGCCAGCAGCGTAAATTTCAATTCCTACAATGAGCAGTTCTTC
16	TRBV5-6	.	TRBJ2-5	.	CASSLKVNPERETQYF	TGTGCCAGCAGCTTGAAGGTGAACCCAGAAAGAGAGACCCAGTACTTC
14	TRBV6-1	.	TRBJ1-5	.	CASRIQRANQPQHF	TGTGCCAGCAGGATCCAGAGGGCCAATCAGCCCCAGCATTTT
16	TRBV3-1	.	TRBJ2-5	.	CASSQVLAGNQETQYF	TGTGCCAGCAGCCAAGTGTTGGCGGGGAACCAAGAGACCCAGTACTTC
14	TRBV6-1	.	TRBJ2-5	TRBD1	CASSFQGAVGTQYF	TGTGCCAGCAGTTTCCAGGGGGCGGTGGGGACCCAGTACTTC
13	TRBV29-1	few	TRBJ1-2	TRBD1	CSVPGQGGYGYTF	TGCAGCGTTCCAGGACAGGGGGGGTATGGCTACACCTTC
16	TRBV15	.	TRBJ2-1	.	CATNLLYVRSYNEQFF	TGTGCCACCAATCTCCTCTACGTACGCTCCTACAATGAGCAGTTCTTC
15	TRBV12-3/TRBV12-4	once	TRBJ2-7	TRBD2	CASSPTAGGNYEQYF	TGTGCCAGCAGCCCCACCGCGGGGGGAAATTACGAGCAGTACTTC
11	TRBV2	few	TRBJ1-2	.	CASRGLDGYTF	TGTGCCAGCAGGGGGTTAGATGGCTACACCTTC
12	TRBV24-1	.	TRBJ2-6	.	CATSDPSGVLTF	TGTGCCACCAGTGACCCCTCGGGGGTCCTGACTTTC
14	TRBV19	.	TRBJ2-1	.	CASRNRLGYNEQFF	TGTGCCAGTAGAAATAGACTGGGATACAATGAGCAGTTCTTC
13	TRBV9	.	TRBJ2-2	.	CASKVGGTGELFF	TGTGCCAGCAAGGTCGGGGGTACCGGGGAGCTGTTTTTT
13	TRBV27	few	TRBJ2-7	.	CASSVSGGYEQYF	TGTGCCAGCAGTGTCAGCGGAGGATACGAGCAGTACTTC
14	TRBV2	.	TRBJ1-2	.	CASSEVQFNYGYTF	TGTGCCAGCAGTGAAGTCCAGTTTAACTATGGCTACACCTTC
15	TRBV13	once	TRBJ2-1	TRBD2	CASSPQGLGGGEQFF	TGTGCCAGCAGCCCCCAGGGACTAGGGGGAGGTGAGCAGTTCTTC
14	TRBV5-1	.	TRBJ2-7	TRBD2	CASSLASGTYEQYF	TGCGCCAGCAGCTTGGCTAGCGGGACCTACGAGCAGTACTTC
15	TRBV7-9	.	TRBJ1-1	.	CASRKSVGGNTEAFF	TGTGCCAGCAGGAAGTCCGTCGGGGGGAACACTGAAGCTTTCTTT
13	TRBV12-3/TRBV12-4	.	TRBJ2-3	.	CAIQPGYTDTQYF	TGTGCCATCCAACCAGGGTACACAGATACGCAGTATTTT